A single sample is the source of the 2 T cell receptor beta chains below, sequenced in a study of shared clonotypes between healthy human individuals. Assay: immunoSEQ multiplex PCR; the TCRdb copy retains only in-frame clones and omits some. The table has about 2.3 million clones, about 92% seen once. Sequencing was done on a sample of naive CD4+ T cells from PBMCs. Stated subset: CD45RA+ positively selected. The receptors come from a man aged 18 to 30 in good health. Some clones in this sample may be carry-over from other donors' samples.

The chain links TRBV7-9 to TRBJ1-5, with D perhaps TRBD1 (6 bases). The length of the CDR3 is 13 residues. V lost 1 base and J 9 bases, leaving 10 bases between the germline ends. The germline V gene encodes CDR1 SEHNR and CDR2 FQNEAQ (reference sequence). For the CDR3, the DNA is TGTGCCAGCAGCTTAGATCAGGGGCTGCCCCAGCATTTT. Residues: CASSLDQGLPQHF.

This chain connects TRBV7-7 to TRBJ1-1; D is unresolved. The ends were cut back, 1 base at V and 6 bases at J, with 9 bases in the middle. The CDR3 contains 13 residues. The germline V gene has CDR1 SSHAT and CDR2 FNYEAQ (reference sequence). The CDR3 DNA reads as TGTGCCAGCAGCTTAGATGTTGGTGCTGAAGCTTTCTTT. It specifies CASSLDVGAEAFF. The whole variable domain, filled in from reference TRBV7-7 and TRBJ1-1, reads GAGVSQSPRYKVTKRGQDVTLRCDPISSHATLYWYQQALGQGPEFLTYFNYEAQPDKSGLPSDRFSAERPEGSISTLTIQRTEQRDSAMYRCASSLDVGAEAFFGQGTRLTVV.